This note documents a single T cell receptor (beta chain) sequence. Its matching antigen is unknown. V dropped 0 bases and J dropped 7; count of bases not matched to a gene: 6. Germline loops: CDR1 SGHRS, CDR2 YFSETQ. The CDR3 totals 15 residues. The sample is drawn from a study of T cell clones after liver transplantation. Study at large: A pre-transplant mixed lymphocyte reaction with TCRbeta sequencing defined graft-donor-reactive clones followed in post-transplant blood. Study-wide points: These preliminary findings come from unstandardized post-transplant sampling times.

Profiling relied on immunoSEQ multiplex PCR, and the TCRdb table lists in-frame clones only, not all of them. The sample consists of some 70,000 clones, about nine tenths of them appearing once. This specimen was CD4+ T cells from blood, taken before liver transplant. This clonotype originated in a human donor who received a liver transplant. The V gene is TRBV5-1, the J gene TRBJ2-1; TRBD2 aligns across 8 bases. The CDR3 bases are TGCGCCAGCAGCTTGGACGGACTAGCTGTAAATGAGCAGTTCTTC. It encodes CASSLDGLAVNEQFF.